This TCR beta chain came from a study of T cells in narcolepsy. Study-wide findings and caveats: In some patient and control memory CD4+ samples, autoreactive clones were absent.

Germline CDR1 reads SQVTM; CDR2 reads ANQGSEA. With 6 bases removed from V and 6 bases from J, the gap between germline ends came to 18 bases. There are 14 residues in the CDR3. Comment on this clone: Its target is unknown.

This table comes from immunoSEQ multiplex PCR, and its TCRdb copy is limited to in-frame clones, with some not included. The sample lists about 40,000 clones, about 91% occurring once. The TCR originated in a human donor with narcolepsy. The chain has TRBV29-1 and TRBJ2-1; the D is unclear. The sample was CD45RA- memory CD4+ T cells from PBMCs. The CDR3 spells CSVPLQVRSNEQFF. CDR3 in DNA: TGCAGCGTCCCCCTTCAAGTTCGAAGCAATGAGCAGTTCTTC.